These 20 T cell receptor beta chains originate from one sample sequenced in a study of OX40 agonist ivuxolimab in advanced cancers. Here immunoSEQ multiplex PCR was the method, and the copy in TCRdb shows in-frame clones only, minus some. Altogether some 35,000 clones are present, nearly 85% being singletons, with the ten largest covering more than 20%. The starting material was CD4+ or CD8+ T cells sorted from blood, obtained in a trial of the OX40 agonist ivuxolimab. These receptors came from an adult with an advanced solid tumor such as melanoma, head and neck, liver or kidney cancer.

The rearrangement links TRBV10-1 to TRBJ1-1; the D is unclear. This CDR3 contains 16 residues. V dropped 6 bases and J dropped 4 bases, with 21 bases sitting between them. From germline, CDR1 is WNHNN and CDR2 SYGVQD (reference sequence). CDR3 sequence: CASSGVLRLASTEAFF. In DNA form, the CDR3 reads TGCGCCAGCAGCGGAGTTTTACGCCTCGCCAGCACTGAAGCTTTCTTT.

For the CDR3, the DNA is TGTGCCAGCAGCTTAGACAGGGGAATCACCGGGGAGCTGTTTTTT. Its translation is CASSLDRGITGELFF. This chain connects TRBV7-9 to TRBJ2-2; 7 bases are a match to TRBD1. V shed 1 base, J shed 4 bases, and the junction held 3 bases outside the gene matches. Per the germline V gene, CDR1 is SEHNR and CDR2 is FQNEAQ (reference sequence). The CDR3 contains 15 residues.

This clone is judged medium-sized. The J gene is TRBJ2-7, the V gene TRBV10-3, with 7 positions matching TRBD1. Germline V gives CDR1 ENHRY, CDR2 SYGVKD. V lost 6 bases, J lost 0 bases, and 5 bases stayed unmatched. CDR3 length equals 14 residues. The CDR3, as DNA: TGTGCCATCAGCCGACAGGGCAGCTCCTACGAGCAGTACTTC. As protein: CAISRQGSSYEQYF.

The V gene is TRBV2, the J gene TRBJ1-3; possible D gene TRBD1, 6 bases. The CDR3 has 13 amino acids. CDR1 SNHLY and CDR2 FYNNEI come from the germline V gene. V dropped 5 bases and J dropped 5 bases, with 10 bases sitting between them. CDR3 sequence: CASSPRDRNTIYF. In DNA, the CDR3 is TGTGCCAGCAGTCCCCGGGACAGAAACACCATATATTTT.

J is TRBJ1-1 and V is TRBV27, with 8 bases matching TRBD1. Unmatched junction bases numbered 2, after V lost 0 bases and J lost 2 bases. The CDR3 has 15 residues. The V gene's germline CDR1 is MNHEY and CDR2 SMNVEV (reference sequence). Written as DNA, the CDR3 is TGTGCCAGCAGTTTATCCCAGGGGGCTAACACTGAAGCTTTCTTT. It is translated as CASSLSQGANTEAFF.

The chain employs TRBV7-9 and TRBJ2-5, with D possibly TRBD1 on 6 matching bases. The CDR3 has 14 residues. Deletions cut 5 bases from V and 1 base from J, with 11 bases between. The germline V gene encodes CDR1 SEHNR and CDR2 FQNEAQ (reference sequence). CDR3 loop: CASSLGHLQETQYF. CDR3 coding DNA: TGTGCCAGCAGCCTGGGACATCTCCAAGAGACCCAGTACTTC.

The V call is TRBV27, the J call TRBJ2-2; TRBD1 matches 9 bases. This CDR3 spans 18 amino acids. Germline values: CDR1 MNHEY, CDR2 SMNVEV (reference sequence). V trimming: 6 bases; J trimming: 3 bases; junction bases outside the gene matches: 14. The CDR3 DNA sequence: TGTGCCAGCAGGGGATTTCCGGACAGGGGAGCGCACACCGGGGAGCTGTTTTTT. The encoded protein is CASRGFPDRGAHTGELFF.

This chain joins TRBV7-8 and TRBJ2-5; TRBD2 agrees at 8 bases. V lost 0 bases and J lost 0; bases outside the gene matches: 6. The CDR3 contains 17 residues. Germline CDR1 and CDR2: SGHVS and FQNEAQ. CDR3 sequence reads: CASSLATSGSNQETQYF. CDR3 in DNA: TGTGCCAGCAGCTTAGCGACCAGCGGGAGCAACCAAGAGACCCAGTACTTC. The full variable domain, completed using reference TRBV7-8 and TRBJ2-5, is GAGVSQSPRYKVAKRGQDVALRCDPISGHVSLFWYQQALGQGPEFLTYFQNEAQLDKSGLPSDRFFAERPEGSVSTLKIQRTQQEDSAVYLCASSLATSGSNQETQYFGPGTRLLVL.

This clone was recorded a few times. This sequence joins TRBV7-2 and TRBJ1-5; the D is unclear. The germline V gene encodes CDR1 SGHTA and CDR2 FQGNSA. The CDR3 consists of 14 residues. V lost 2 bases, J lost 8 bases, and 13 bases lay in between. CDR3 in DNA: TGTGCCAGCAGCTTATTTCTTACTCCAGAGCCCCAGCATTTT. Translating it yields CASSLFLTPEPQHF.

CDR3 protein: CASARGGLETQYF. DNA of the CDR3: TGTGCCAGCGCCCGAGGGGGATTAGAGACCCAGTACTTC. The chain employs TRBV13 and TRBJ2-5; D may be TRBD1 (6 bases). V lost 8 bases, J lost 4 bases, and 14 bases lay in between. Germline assignment: CDR1 PRHDT and CDR2 FYEKMQ (reference sequence). The CDR3 consists of 13 residues.

J is TRBJ2-3 and V is TRBV5-1; D is possibly TRBD2 (5 bases). Between the trimmed V and J ends, which lost 4 bases and 6 bases, there was a span of 15 bases. The V gene's germline CDR1 is SGHRS and CDR2 YFSETQ. The CDR3 runs to 14 residues. The CDR3 region is CASSLTSGSDTQYF. The CDR3 DNA follows: TGCGCCAGCAGCCTGACGTCGGGATCGGATACGCAGTATTTT.

There are many counts of this clone. This chain uses TRBV6-5 with TRBJ1-1; TRBD1 aligns across 8 bases. This CDR3 spans 13 amino acids. V lost 5 bases to trimming and J lost 5 bases; unmatched junction nucleotides: 4. Germline V gene sequence: CDR1 MNHEY, CDR2 SVGAGI. CDR3 sequence reads: CASSTTGGTEAFF. The CDR3 nucleotides read TGTGCCAGCAGTACTACAGGGGGAACTGAAGCTTTCTTT.

The chain employs TRBV9 and TRBJ2-5; 11 bases are a match to TRBD2. The V gene end was trimmed by 5 bases and the J gene end by 5 bases; junction bases not matched to a gene: 8. CDR3 size: 15 residues. Germline V lookup: CDR1 SGDLS, CDR2 YYNGEE. CDR3 in DNA: TGTGCCAGCAGTGTCGGGACTAGCGGTGGGGAGACCCAGTACTTC. It translates to CASSVGTSGGETQYF.

This chain uses TRBV7-9 with TRBJ2-1; 7 bases align to TRBD2. The junction had 8 bases not matched to a gene; V was cut back by 2 bases and J by 7 bases. CDR1 is SEHNR and CDR2 is FQNEAQ in the germline V gene (reference sequence). This CDR3 spans 15 amino acids. DNA for the CDR3: TGTGCCAGCAGCTTAAGGTGGGAGGGCCTGAATGAGCAGTTCTTC. This gives the protein CASSLRWEGLNEQFF.

V is TRBV9 and J is TRBJ2-3; D perhaps matches TRBD2 (6 bases). The CDR3 length is 13 residues. The germline V gene encodes CDR1 SGDLS and CDR2 YYNGEE. Trimming pared 4 bases from V and 2 bases from J, leaving 8 bases between. DNA of the CDR3: TGTGCCAGCAGCTTAGCGGTCACAGATACGCAGTATTTT. Its translation: CASSLAVTDTQYF.

The chain couples TRBV11-2 to TRBJ2-1; 7 positions agree with TRBD2. Germline CDR1 is SGHAT and CDR2 is FQNNGV. The CDR3 spans 18 residues. J gave up 5 bases and V 1 base, and 14 bases lay outside the gene matches. The CDR3 DNA reads as TGTGCCAGCAGCTTAGGGCGCGGGCGGGGGAGTCCTAACAATGAGCAGTTCTTC. It translates to CASSLGRGRGSPNNEQFF.

This sequence joins TRBV27 and TRBJ2-7; D not resolved. Germline assignment: CDR1 MNHEY and CDR2 SMNVEV (reference sequence). This CDR3 has 14 residues. V lost 3 bases, J lost 2 bases, and 11 bases lay in between. CDR3 region: CASSFPGNPYEQYF. The DNA for the CDR3 is TGTGCCAGCAGTTTCCCAGGCAACCCCTACGAGCAGTACTTC.

The chain combines TRBV7-3 with TRBJ2-5, with D possibly being TRBD2 (7 bases). The CDR3 is 14 amino acids. Between the trimmed V and J ends, which lost 3 bases and 5 bases, there was a span of 13 bases. Germline CDR1 SGHTA, CDR2 FQGTGA. CDR3 residues: CASSFGGAEETQYF. CDR3 coding DNA: TGTGCCAGCAGCTTTGGGGGGGCCGAGGAGACCCAGTACTTC.

The V and J genes are TRBV5-4 and TRBJ2-1, with D unclear. V lost 0 bases and J 6 bases, leaving 7 bases between the germline ends. Germline assignment: CDR1 SGHNT and CDR2 YYREEE (reference sequence). The CDR3 loop spans 13 amino acids. CDR3 bases: TGTGCCAGCAGCTTGGGTTACCCCAATGAGCAGTTCTTC. Protein sequence: CASSLGYPNEQFF.

This clone was recorded a few times. The rearrangement uses TRBV5-8 and TRBJ1-1; D may be TRBD1 (6 bases). CDR1 is SGHTS, CDR2 YDEGEE, per germline. The CDR3 is made up of 14 amino acids. The ends were cut back, 3 bases at V and 2 bases at J, with 11 bases in the middle. The DNA for the CDR3 is TGTGCCAGCAGCTGGCTGGACAGCAACACTGAAGCTTTCTTT. Translated, it gives CASSWLDSNTEAFF.